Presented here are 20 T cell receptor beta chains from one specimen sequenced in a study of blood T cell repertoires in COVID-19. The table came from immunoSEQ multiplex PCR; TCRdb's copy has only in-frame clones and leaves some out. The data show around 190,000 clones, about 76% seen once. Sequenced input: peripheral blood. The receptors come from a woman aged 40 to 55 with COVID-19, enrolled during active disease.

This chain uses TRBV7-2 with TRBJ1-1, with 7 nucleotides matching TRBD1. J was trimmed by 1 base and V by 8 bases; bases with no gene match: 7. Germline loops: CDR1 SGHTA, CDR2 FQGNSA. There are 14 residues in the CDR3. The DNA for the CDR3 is TGTGCCAGCTTTTTTGGACAGGCGAACACTGAAGCTTTCTTT. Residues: CASFFGQANTEAFF.

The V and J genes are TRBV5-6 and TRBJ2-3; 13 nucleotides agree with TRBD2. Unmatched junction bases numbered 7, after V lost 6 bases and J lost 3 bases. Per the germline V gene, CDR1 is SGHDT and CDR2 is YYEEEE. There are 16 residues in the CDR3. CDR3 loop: CASNPKLAGGTDTQYF. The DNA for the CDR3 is TGTGCCAGCAACCCCAAACTAGCGGGGGGGACAGATACGCAGTATTTT.

CDR3 protein: CAWSPPTGHLNTEAFF. The CDR3 coding sequence is TGTGCCTGGAGTCCTCCCACGGGACACCTGAACACTGAAGCTTTCTTT. This rearrangement joins TRBV30 to TRBJ1-1, with D possibly matching TRBD1 (6 bases). This CDR3 region has 16 residues. V lost 2 bases, J lost 0 bases, and 16 bases lay in between. CDR1 and CDR2 (germline): GTSNPN, SVGIG (reference sequence).

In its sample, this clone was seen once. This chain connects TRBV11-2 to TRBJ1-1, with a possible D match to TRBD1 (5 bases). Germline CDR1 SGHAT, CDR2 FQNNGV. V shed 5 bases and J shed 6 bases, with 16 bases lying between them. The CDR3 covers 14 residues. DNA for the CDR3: TGTGCCAGCAGCCCAGGGTTTTTGGAACCTGAAGCTTTCTTT. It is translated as CASSPGFLEPEAFF.

Here the CDR3 DNA reads TGTGCCACCAGCTTCAATAGCGGGGAAGAGACCCAGTACTTC. Translating it yields CATSFNSGEETQYF. The V and J genes are TRBV15 and TRBJ2-5; 8 bases agree with TRBD2. The V and J ends lost 5 bases and 3 bases, in that order; junction bases with no gene match: 5. The CDR3 is 14 residues long. CDR1 and CDR2 (germline): LNHNV, YYDKDF (reference sequence).

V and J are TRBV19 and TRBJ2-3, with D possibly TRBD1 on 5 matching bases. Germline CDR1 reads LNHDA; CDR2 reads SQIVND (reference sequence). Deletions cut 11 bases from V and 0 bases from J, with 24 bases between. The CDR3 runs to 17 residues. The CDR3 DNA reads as TGTGCCCCTCAACCGGAGACAGCCGACCGTAGCACAGATACGCAGTATTTT. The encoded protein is CAPQPETADRSTDTQYF.

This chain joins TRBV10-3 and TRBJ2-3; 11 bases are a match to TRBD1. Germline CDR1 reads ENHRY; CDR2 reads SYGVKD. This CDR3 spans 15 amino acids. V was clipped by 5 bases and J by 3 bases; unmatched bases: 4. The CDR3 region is CAISFGQGATDTQYF. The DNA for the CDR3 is TGTGCCATCAGTTTCGGACAGGGGGCAACAGATACGCAGTATTTT.

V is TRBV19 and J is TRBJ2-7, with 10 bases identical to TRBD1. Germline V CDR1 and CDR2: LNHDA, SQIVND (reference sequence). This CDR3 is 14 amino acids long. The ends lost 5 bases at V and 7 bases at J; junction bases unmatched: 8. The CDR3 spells CASSVLGQGKEQYF. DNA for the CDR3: TGTGCCAGTAGTGTTCTGGGACAGGGGAAGGAGCAGTACTTC.

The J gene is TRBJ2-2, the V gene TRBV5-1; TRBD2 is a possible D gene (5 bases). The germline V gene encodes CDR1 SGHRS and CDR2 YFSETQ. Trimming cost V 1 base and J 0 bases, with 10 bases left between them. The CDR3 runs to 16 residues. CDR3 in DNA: TGCGCCAGCAGCTTGAAGGTAGCGCCGAACACCGGGGAGCTGTTTTTT. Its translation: CASSLKVAPNTGELFF.

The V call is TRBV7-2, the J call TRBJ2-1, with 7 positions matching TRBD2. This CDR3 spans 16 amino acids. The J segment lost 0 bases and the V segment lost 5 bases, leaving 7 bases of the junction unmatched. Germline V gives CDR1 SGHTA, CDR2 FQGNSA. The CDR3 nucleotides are TGTGCCAGCAGCGTTGTAGCGGGCACCTCCTACAATGAGCAGTTCTTC. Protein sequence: CASSVVAGTSYNEQFF.

CDR3 residues: CASSWGRQGDTEAFF. The CDR3 DNA follows: TGCGCCAGCAGCTGGGGTCGACAGGGGGACACTGAAGCTTTCTTT. V usage is TRBV5-1 and J usage is TRBJ1-1; 9 positions agree with TRBD1. CDR3 size: 15 residues. Germline V lookup: CDR1 SGHRS, CDR2 YFSETQ. Losses at the gene ends were 3 bases for V and 3 bases for J; bases not matched to a gene: 6.

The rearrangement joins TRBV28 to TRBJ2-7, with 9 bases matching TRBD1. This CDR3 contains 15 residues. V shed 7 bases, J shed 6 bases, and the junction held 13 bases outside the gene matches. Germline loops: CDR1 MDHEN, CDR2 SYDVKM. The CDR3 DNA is TGTGCCAGCACCCGAGGTGGACAGGGGTTCGCCGAGCAGTACTTC. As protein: CASTRGGQGFAEQYF. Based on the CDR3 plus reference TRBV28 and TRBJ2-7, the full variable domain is DVKVTQSSRYLVKRTGEKVFLECVQDMDHENMFWYRQDPGLGLRLIYFSYDVKMKEKGDIPEGYSVSREKKERFSLILESASTNQTSMYLCASTRGGQGFAEQYFGPGTRLTVT.

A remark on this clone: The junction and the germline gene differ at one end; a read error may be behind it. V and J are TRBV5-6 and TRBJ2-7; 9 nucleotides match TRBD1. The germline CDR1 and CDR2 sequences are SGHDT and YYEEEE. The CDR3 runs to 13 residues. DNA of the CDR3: TGTGCCAGCAGTTTGGGACAGGGCGGCGAGCAGTACTTC. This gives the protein CASSLGQGGEQYF.

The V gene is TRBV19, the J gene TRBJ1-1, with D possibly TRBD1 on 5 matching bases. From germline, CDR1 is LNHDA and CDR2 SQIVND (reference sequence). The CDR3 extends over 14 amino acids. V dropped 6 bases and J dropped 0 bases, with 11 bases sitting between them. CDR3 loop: CASSRRGVNTEAFF. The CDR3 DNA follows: TGTGCCAGTAGCCGTCGGGGGGTGAACACTGAAGCTTTCTTT.

The CDR3 spells CASSYKRGRSYEQYF. CDR3 bases: TGTGCCAGCAGTTACAAGCGGGGGCGCTCCTACGAGCAGTACTTC. The chain carries TRBV6-2 or TRBV6-3 and TRBJ2-7, with 8 bases matching TRBD2. Germline V lookup: CDR1 MNHEY, CDR2 SVGEGT. Trimming took 2 bases from V and 0 from J; bases not matched to a gene: 3. The CDR3 has 15 amino acids.

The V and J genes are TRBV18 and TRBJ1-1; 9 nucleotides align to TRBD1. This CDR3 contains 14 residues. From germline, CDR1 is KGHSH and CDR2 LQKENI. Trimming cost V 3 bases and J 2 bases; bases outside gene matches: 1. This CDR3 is CASSPDRGNTEAFF. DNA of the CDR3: TGTGCCAGCTCACCGGACAGGGGTAACACTGAAGCTTTCTTT.

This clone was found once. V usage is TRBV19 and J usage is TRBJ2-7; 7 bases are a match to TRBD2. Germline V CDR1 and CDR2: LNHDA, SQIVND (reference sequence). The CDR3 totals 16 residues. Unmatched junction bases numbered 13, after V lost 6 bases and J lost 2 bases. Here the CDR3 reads CASRDPAASGTYEQYF. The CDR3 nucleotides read TGTGCCAGTAGGGATCCGGCGGCTAGCGGCACCTACGAGCAGTACTTC.

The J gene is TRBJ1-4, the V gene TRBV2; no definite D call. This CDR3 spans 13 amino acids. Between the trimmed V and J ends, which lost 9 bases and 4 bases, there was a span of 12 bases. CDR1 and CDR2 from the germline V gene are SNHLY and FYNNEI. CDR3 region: CARGSAGNEKLFF. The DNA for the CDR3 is TGTGCCAGGGGGTCGGCGGGTAATGAAAAACTGTTTTTT.

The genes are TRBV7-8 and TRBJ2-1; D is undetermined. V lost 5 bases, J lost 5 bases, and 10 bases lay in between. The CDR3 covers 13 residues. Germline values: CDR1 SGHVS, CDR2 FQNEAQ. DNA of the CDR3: TGTGCCAGCAGCCCGAACTACCACAATGAGCAGTTCTTC. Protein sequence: CASSPNYHNEQFF.

This CDR3 is CAIRSDSYTEAFF. CDR3 bases: TGTGCCATCAGATCCGACAGCTACACTGAAGCTTTCTTT. V gene TRBV10-3 combines with J gene TRBJ1-1, with a possible D match to TRBD1 (5 bases). Trimming took 6 bases from V and 3 from J, leaving 11 bases between them. The CDR3 is made up of 13 amino acids. Germline CDR1 and CDR2: ENHRY and SYGVKD.